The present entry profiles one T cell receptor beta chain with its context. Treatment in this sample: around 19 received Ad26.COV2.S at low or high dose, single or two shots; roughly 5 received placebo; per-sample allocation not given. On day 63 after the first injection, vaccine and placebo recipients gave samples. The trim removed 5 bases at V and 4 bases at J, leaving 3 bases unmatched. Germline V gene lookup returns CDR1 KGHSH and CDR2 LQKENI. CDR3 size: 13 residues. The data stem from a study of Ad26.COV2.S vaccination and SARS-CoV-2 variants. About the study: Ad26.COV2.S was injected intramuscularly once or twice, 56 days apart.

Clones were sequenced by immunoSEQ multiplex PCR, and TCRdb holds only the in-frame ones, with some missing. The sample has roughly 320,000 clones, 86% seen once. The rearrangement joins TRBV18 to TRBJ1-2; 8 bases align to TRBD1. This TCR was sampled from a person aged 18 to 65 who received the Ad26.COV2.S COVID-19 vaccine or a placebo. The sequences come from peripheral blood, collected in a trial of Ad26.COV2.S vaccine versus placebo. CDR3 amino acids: CASSAGGFYGYTF. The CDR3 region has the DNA TGTGCCAGCTCAGCAGGGGGCTTCTATGGCTACACCTTC. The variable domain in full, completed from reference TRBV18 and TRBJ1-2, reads NAGVMQNPRHLVRRRGQEARLRCSPMKGHSHVYWYRQLPEEGLKFMVYLQKENIIDESGMPKERFSAEFPKEGPSILRIQQVVRGDSAAYFCASSAGGFYGYTFGSGTRLTVV.